One and the same sample provided the 29 T cell receptor beta chains below, sequenced in a study of shared clonotypes between healthy human individuals. Naive CD8 cells lacked CD45RO and underwent positive selection for CCR7, leaving out terminally differentiated effector memory CD45RA+ cells. Sequencing was performed with immunoSEQ multiplex PCR; in TCRdb, only in-frame clones are kept and a portion is missing. The sample records 1.5 million to 2.5 million clones, approximately 94% being singletons. The material sequenced was naive CD8+ T cells sorted from blood. These receptors were taken from a man aged 18 to 30 in good health.

The rearrangement uses TRBV2 and TRBJ2-3, with 7 bases fitting TRBD2. The junction had 5 bases not matched to a gene; V was cut back by 7 bases and J by 1 base. Germline CDR1 is SNHLY and CDR2 is FYNNEI. This CDR3 spans 14 amino acids. The CDR3: CASIESGGTDTQYF. The CDR3 DNA reads TGTGCCAGCATCGAAAGCGGGGGCACAGATACGCAGTATTTT. Full variable domain (outside the CDR3, taken from reference TRBV2 and TRBJ2-3): EPEVTQTPSHQVTQMGQEVILRCVPISNHLYFYWYRQILGQKVEFLVSFYNNEISEKSEIFDDQFSVERPDGSNFTLKIRSTKLEDSAMYFCASIESGGTDTQYFGPGTRLTVL.

This clone appeared a few times. V is TRBV4-1 and J is TRBJ1-1; 9 bases are shared with TRBD1. The CDR3 extends over 17 amino acids. Per the germline V gene, CDR1 is MGHRA and CDR2 is YSYEKL. The J segment lost 4 bases and the V segment lost 1 base, leaving 10 bases of the junction unmatched. The CDR3 nucleotides read TGCGCCAGCAGCCAAGTTCCGGGACAGGGTATCGGCACTGAAGCTTTCTTT. This translates into CASSQVPGQGIGTEAFF.

The rearrangement joins TRBV28 to TRBJ2-4; D possibly corresponds to TRBD2 (7 bases). Trimming cost V 2 bases and J 8 bases, with 13 bases left between them. The CDR3 is 14 amino acids. Germline loops: CDR1 MDHEN, CDR2 SYDVKM. CDR3 sequence: CASSLRGARDIQYF. The CDR3 DNA reads TGTGCCAGCAGTTTACGGGGGGCGCGTGACATTCAGTACTTC.

To note about this clone: Other DNA sequences from this sample encode an identical CDR3 as well. The V and J genes are TRBV13 and TRBJ2-1; 13 bases are a match to TRBD2. The CDR3 is made up of 14 amino acids. The junction had 5 bases not matched to a gene; V was cut back by 5 bases and J by 10 bases. Germline V CDR1 and CDR2: PRHDT, FYEKMQ (reference sequence). The CDR3 loop reads CASSSGTSGNEQFF. The CDR3 DNA reads as TGTGCCAGCAGCAGCGGGACTAGCGGGAACGAGCAGTTCTTC.

The chain links TRBV10-3 to TRBJ1-1; D not resolved. CDR3 length: 13 amino acids. Trimming pared 6 bases from V and 0 bases from J, leaving 8 bases between. Germline CDR1 reads ENHRY; CDR2 reads SYGVKD. In DNA, the CDR3 is TGTGCCATCAGAGAATGGGTGAACACTGAAGCTTTCTTT. This codes for CAIREWVNTEAFF.

On this clone: Other DNA sequences from this sample encode an identical CDR3 as well. This rearrangement joins TRBV6-5 to TRBJ2-5; TRBD1 matches 10 bases. This CDR3 spans 15 amino acids. J lost 4 bases, V lost 4 bases, and 6 bases had no gene match. Looked up from germline, CDR1 is MNHEY and CDR2 is SVGAGI. This CDR3 is CASSSGTGVRETQYF. The CDR3 DNA reads as TGTGCCAGCAGTTCCGGGACAGGGGTTCGAGAGACCCAGTACTTC.

The J gene is TRBJ1-5, the V gene TRBV30; D not certain. The CDR3 extends over 12 amino acids. CDR1 GTSNPN and CDR2 SVGIG come from the germline V gene (reference sequence). V was pared by 3 bases and J by 8 bases, with 11 bases between. The CDR3 DNA reads as TGTGCCTGGAGCGTGGTGTCTGAGCCCCAGCATTTT. Translation gives CAWSVVSEPQHF.

The chain has TRBV27 and TRBJ2-7, with 11 bases lining up with TRBD2. The germline CDR1 and CDR2 sequences are MNHEY and SMNVEV (reference sequence). J was trimmed by 6 bases and V by 5 bases; bases with no gene match: 12. This CDR3 comprises 16 residues. In DNA form, the CDR3 reads TGTGCCAGCAGTCTAGCTAGCGGGAGGCCCCCGACCGAGCAGTACTTC. This translates into CASSLASGRPPTEQYF.

There are a few counts of this clone. This chain joins TRBV10-3 and TRBJ1-1; D gene unclear. Germline CDR1 ENHRY, CDR2 SYGVKD. The V gene lost 2 bases and the J gene lost 8 bases, with 15 bases spanning the gap. CDR3 size: 14 residues. The CDR3 reads CAISEPSSQSEAFF. The CDR3 coding sequence is TGTGCCATCAGTGAGCCGTCCAGCCAGTCCGAAGCTTTCTTT.

The chain joins TRBV15 to TRBJ2-2, with D unclear. The CDR3 is 12 amino acids. V shed 2 bases and J shed 7 bases, with 5 bases lying between them. Germline CDR1 is LNHNV and CDR2 is YYDKDF (reference sequence). Written as DNA, the CDR3 is TGTGCCACCAGCAGACCGGACGGGGAGCTGTTTTTT. Its translation is CATSRPDGELFF.

The chain combines TRBV6-1 with TRBJ2-5; 9 positions match TRBD2. There are 16 residues in the CDR3. In germline, CDR1 is MNHNS, CDR2 SASEGT. The J segment lost 5 bases and the V segment lost 3 bases, leaving 10 bases of the junction unmatched. CDR3 sequence (DNA): TGTGCCAGCAGTGAGCGGGAGGGCCCGATTAGGGAGACCCAGTACTTC. Translating gives CASSEREGPIRETQYF.

The chain combines TRBV5-1 with TRBJ2-5; a possible D gene is TRBD1 (6 bases). CDR3 length equals 15 residues. Germline V gives CDR1 SGHRS, CDR2 YFSETQ. Trimming took 4 bases from V and 0 from J, leaving 13 bases between them. CDR3 in DNA: TGCGCCAGCAGCGTGGGGACACCGTACCAAGAGACCCAGTACTTC. Its translation: CASSVGTPYQETQYF.

This chain connects TRBV30 to TRBJ2-3; D gene uncertain. Germline CDR1 reads GTSNPN; CDR2 reads SVGIG (reference sequence). Deletions cut 4 bases from V and 2 bases from J, with 7 bases between. This CDR3 region has 12 residues. CDR3 nucleotides: TGTGCCTGGACCTCGGACACAGATACGCAGTATTTT. Protein: CAWTSDTDTQYF.

The DNA for the CDR3 is TGTGCCAGCAGCCCAGTGACCACCCTCGCGACGGATCGCTACGAGCAGTACTTC. It is translated as CASSPVTTLATDRYEQYF. The J gene is TRBJ2-7, the V gene TRBV11-3; D is uncertain. The germline V gene encodes CDR1 SGHNT and CDR2 YENEEA. CDR3 length: 18 residues. Trimming removed 5 bases from V and 3 bases from J, with 26 bases in between. The whole variable domain, filled in from reference TRBV11-3 and TRBJ2-7, reads EAGVVQSPRYKIIEKKQPVAFWCNPISGHNTLYWYLQNLGQGPELLIRYENEEAVDDSQLPKDRFSAERLKGVDSTLKIQPAELGDSAVYLCASSPVTTLATDRYEQYFGPGTRLTVT.

J is TRBJ1-1 and V is TRBV7-6; D not certain. The CDR3 spans 13 residues. Germline V gene sequence: CDR1 SGHVS, CDR2 FNYEAQ. Between the trimmed V and J ends, which lost 4 bases and 3 bases, there was a span of 9 bases. CDR3 DNA: TGTGCCAGCAGCTCCGACTGGGACACTGAAGCTTTCTTT. This translates into CASSSDWDTEAFF.

The chain joins TRBV7-8 to TRBJ2-7, with D perhaps TRBD1 (5 bases). Germline loops: CDR1 SGHVS, CDR2 FQNEAQ. The CDR3 consists of 16 residues. V was clipped by 5 bases and J by 7 bases, with 24 bases between them. The CDR3 sequence is CASSPTPGSLAGEQYF. CDR3 bases: TGTGCCAGCAGCCCCACCCCCGGGTCTCTGGCAGGGGAGCAGTACTTC.

The chain joins TRBV6-5 to TRBJ2-7; the D call may be TRBD1 or TRBD2 (5 bases each). Trimming left V 7 bases short and J 3 bases short, with 13 bases between. CDR1 is MNHEY, CDR2 SVGAGI, per germline. The CDR3 is made up of 13 amino acids. CDR3 amino acids: CASTTGAVYEQYF. In DNA form, the CDR3 reads TGTGCCAGCACCACCGGGGCGGTCTACGAGCAGTACTTC.

V usage is TRBV10-3 and J usage is TRBJ2-1; D possibly corresponds to TRBD2 (5 bases). This CDR3 region has 17 residues. The germline V gene encodes CDR1 ENHRY and CDR2 SYGVKD. Trimming removed 0 bases at V and 3 bases at J, with 15 bases between. The CDR3 is CAISESEGAEVYNEQFF. The CDR3 bases are TGTGCCATCAGTGAGTCCGAGGGAGCGGAAGTCTACAATGAGCAGTTCTTC.

V and J are TRBV11-2 and TRBJ2-7, with 9 bases aligning to TRBD2. CDR1 is SGHAT and CDR2 is FQNNGV in the germline V gene. Unmatched junction bases numbered 6, after V lost 6 bases and J lost 3 bases. This CDR3 has 14 amino acids. The CDR3 spells CASSFSGSGYEQYF. The DNA of the CDR3 is TGTGCCAGCAGTTTTAGCGGGAGTGGCTACGAGCAGTACTTC.

The V and J genes are TRBV13 and TRBJ2-2; D gene ambiguous. V gave up 5 bases and J gave up 1 base, with 14 bases separating them. The CDR3 is 16 residues long. In germline, CDR1 is PRHDT, CDR2 FYEKMQ (reference sequence). CDR3 sequence (DNA): TGTGCCAGCAGCCCGGTCGAGGAGATGAACACCGGGGAGCTGTTTTTT. Encoded protein: CASSPVEEMNTGELFF.

This clone was counted a single time. The chain uses TRBV7-8 and TRBJ2-3; 8 positions agree with TRBD1. The V and J ends lost 3 bases and 6 bases, in that order; junction bases with no gene match: 8. The length of the CDR3 is 15 residues. CDR1 and CDR2 (germline): SGHVS, FQNEAQ. CDR3 in amino acids: CASSLGTGWLDTQYF. The DNA of the CDR3 is TGTGCCAGCAGCTTGGGGACAGGCTGGCTGGATACGCAGTATTTT.

The rearrangement joins TRBV11-2 to TRBJ1-2; D unclear. In germline, CDR1 is SGHAT, CDR2 FQNNGV. The germline V and J ends were trimmed by 5 bases and 0 bases, with 19 bases remaining between them. This CDR3 region has 17 residues. The CDR3 bases are TGTGCCAGCAGCCCTTCCTCCTGGGTCCGGACTAACTATGGCTACACCTTC. Its translation is CASSPSSWVRTNYGYTF.

This chain connects TRBV4-1 to TRBJ1-6; TRBD1 might be the D (6 bases). V was cut by 4 bases and J by 11 bases, with 18 bases left in between. CDR1 is MGHRA and CDR2 is YSYEKL in the germline V gene. The CDR3 sequence is 15 residues long. The CDR3 loop is CASSRSPGQGTPLHF. In nucleotides, the CDR3 is TGCGCCAGCAGCCGATCCCCGGGACAAGGGACACCCCTCCACTTT.

The rearrangement uses TRBV7-2 and TRBJ2-7; TRBD2 agrees at 11 bases. Per germline, CDR1 SGHTA and CDR2 FQGNSA. CDR3 size: 15 residues. Trimming took 4 bases from V and 1 from J; bases not matched to a gene: 3. The CDR3 nucleotides read TGTGCCAGCAGCTGGGGACTAGCGGAATCCTACGAGCAGTACTTC. This gives the protein CASSWGLAESYEQYF.

The chain links TRBV11-2 to TRBJ1-3; D is undetermined. Germline V gene lookup returns CDR1 SGHAT and CDR2 FQNNGV. V lost 8 bases and J lost 0, with 11 bases in between. The CDR3 is made up of 14 amino acids. The CDR3 protein is CASGPQDSGNTIYF. DNA for the CDR3: TGTGCCAGCGGCCCTCAAGACTCTGGAAACACCATATATTTT.

This chain uses TRBV9 with TRBJ2-1, with TRBD1 identical over 9 bases. Losses at the gene ends were 4 bases for V and 0 bases for J; bases not matched to a gene: 11. This CDR3 is 18 amino acids long. The V gene's germline CDR1 is SGDLS and CDR2 YYNGEE. The CDR3 here is CASSRDRVTSSSYNEQFF. CDR3 nucleotide sequence: TGTGCCAGCAGCCGGGACAGGGTGACGAGTAGCTCCTACAATGAGCAGTTCTTC.

As regards this clone: The sample holds other DNA sequences that translate to the same CDR3. The CDR3 DNA reads TGTGCCAGCAGTTTGGCAGGCGATTCCTACGAGCAGTACTTC. As protein: CASSLAGDSYEQYF. The chain recombines TRBV27 with TRBJ2-7; D uncertain. The germline CDR1 and CDR2 sequences are MNHEY and SMNVEV (reference sequence). V lost 3 bases to trimming and J lost 1 base, with 10 bases between them. The CDR3 totals 14 residues.

This clone was detected once. The gene calls are TRBV7-9 and TRBJ2-7, with 11 bases aligning to TRBD2. With 1 base clipped from V and 3 bases from J, the junction kept 2 bases outside the gene matches. This CDR3 is 15 amino acids long. CDR1 SEHNR and CDR2 FQNEAQ come from the germline V gene (reference sequence). CDR3 sequence (DNA): TGTGCCAGCAGCTTAGGTGGGACTAGCGGCTACGAGCAGTACTTC. The encoded protein is CASSLGGTSGYEQYF.

The rearrangement uses TRBV7-6 and TRBJ1-3; D is possibly TRBD1 (6 bases). The CDR3 spans 16 residues. V lost 4 bases, J lost 2 bases, and 15 bases lay in between. The germline V gene has CDR1 SGHVS and CDR2 FNYEAQ. Written as DNA, the CDR3 is TGTGCCAGCAGCTCAACCCCCGGGGGCGCTGGAAACACCATATATTTT. It encodes CASSSTPGGAGNTIYF.